Listed below are T cell receptor beta chains from one sample, sequenced in a study of beta chain features in type 1 diabetes. Profiled with immunoSEQ multiplex PCR; TCRdb holds only in-frame clones, not every one. This table holds hundreds of thousands of clones, roughly 31% found once. The sequenced material came from naive CD4+ T cells from blood. These receptors were taken from a man in his late teens or twenties in good health. Each CDR3 is given with its conserved first and last residue.

>TRBV29-1
CSATLGTGRDGELFF
>TRBV30
CAWISGAYEQYF
>TRBV4-1
CASSQDLRTRFYNEQFF
>TRBV4-3
CASSQEPASYEQYF
>TRBV7-2
CASSLAGGRAETQYF
>TRBV18
CASSPLKEAEAFF
>TRBV28
CASSSIGGYTF
>TRBV7-2
CASTRPSYEQYF
>TRBV30
CAWSVREKLFF
>TRBV9
CASSVDRKETQYF
>TRBV25-1
CASSSLTGAGFFTDTQYF
>TRBV4-2
CASSLSPTASTNEKLFF
>TRBV2
CASSASGYTGELFF
>TRBV7-2
CASSPGPYNEQFF
>TRBV7-2
CASSATPAWGSNEQFF
>TRBV15
CATSGRWGEQFF
>TRBV10-3
CAISDGLPNEQYF
>TRBV30
CAWTRERSSYNEQFF
>TRBV10-2
CASSEVQVHQETQYF